This TCR beta chain was found in a study of blood T cell repertoires in COVID-19. Study-level background: From the United States, Italy and Spain came samples of acute and convalescent COVID-19.

Assay: immunoSEQ multiplex PCR; the TCRdb copy retains only in-frame clones and omits some. The sample shows about 100,000 clones, roughly four fifths of them seen only once. V was pared by 3 bases and J by 11 bases, with 8 bases between. This CDR3 is 11 amino acids long. The V gene's germline CDR1 is SNHLY and CDR2 FYNNEI. This receptor was taken from a man aged 60 to 69 with acute or convalescent COVID-19. Specimen: peripheral blood. V is TRBV2 and J is TRBJ2-1; TRBD1 is a possible D gene (5 bases). The CDR3 DNA reads as TGTGCCAGCAGTGACTCAGGGAAGCAGTTCTTC. Residues: CASSDSGKQFF.